This paragraph covers one T cell receptor beta chain sequence. This clone came up many times. Its antigen remains undetermined. Per-base quality was not reported, and no clone a single base away is much larger than it. Receptor libraries were prepared by PCR. Sequencing relied on an Illumina HiSeq 4000. The TCR beta-chain CDR3 region of each patient was profiled by high-throughput sequencing. For the original study's pipeline: The researchers built a classifier to tell apart papillary thyroid cancer patients with distant metastasis, based on CDR3 differences among clinicopathological groups. To measure repertoire diversity the researchers used the Shannon index, while the Morisita-Horn index served to gauge how similar the tumor and blood repertoires were. TCRdb trimmed public reads at Q25 via fastp, called clones via MiXCR and kept in-frame beta chains. The V and J calls and clone size are TCRdb's, not the authors'. Counted in this sample were approximately 90,000 clones; 8% to 9.5% of them appeared once. The ten largest account for roughly 10% of the sample.

The sample originates from a study of metastatic and nonmetastatic thyroid tumors (dated by TCRdb to about 2020). For the wider study: For patients with malignant and with benign thyroid disease, the researchers compared repertoires between peripheral blood samples and tumor or nodule tissue samples.

Results the study describes overall, beyond this receptor: In both blood and tumor samples, malignant tumors were reported to have significantly higher TCR beta diversity than benign nodules.

No patient had received any treatment before thyroid surgery. Using T-cell receptor beta sequencing, the study looked back at clinical samples from patients collected from about 2011 to 2018. From the cysteine up to the phenylalanine, the CDR3 has a length of 15 residues. Only the CDR3 DNA stays, 45 bases, in frame from base 1. Reading the germline V gene (reference sequence) gives CDR1 DFQATT and CDR2 SNEGSKA. The junction shows trimming of 3 bases on V and 1 base on J, and the gene matches do not reach 6 bases of it. Sequencing used blood. This sequence uses TRBV20-1 and TRBJ2-7, and 10 junction bases match TRBD2. This sequence was found in a female donor with papillary thyroid cancer or a benign thyroid nodule (not recorded which). Some clones in this sample may be carry-over from other donors' samples. The CDR3 sequence is CSASHSGGQSYEQYF. The nucleotide sequence reads as follows: TGCAGTGCTAGTCATAGCGGGGGGCAATCCTACGAGCAGTACTTC.